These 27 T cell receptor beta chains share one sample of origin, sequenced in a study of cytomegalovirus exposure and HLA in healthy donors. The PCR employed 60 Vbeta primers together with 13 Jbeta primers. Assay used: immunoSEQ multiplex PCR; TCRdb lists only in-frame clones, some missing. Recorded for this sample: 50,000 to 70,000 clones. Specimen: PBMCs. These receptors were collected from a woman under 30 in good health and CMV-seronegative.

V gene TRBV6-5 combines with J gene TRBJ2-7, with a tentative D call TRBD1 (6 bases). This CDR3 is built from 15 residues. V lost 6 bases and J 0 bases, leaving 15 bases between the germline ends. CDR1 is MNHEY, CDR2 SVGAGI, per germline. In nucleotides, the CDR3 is TGTGCCAGCAGATCACAGGGTTTTAGCTCCTACGAGCAGTACTTC. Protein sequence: CASRSQGFSSYEQYF.

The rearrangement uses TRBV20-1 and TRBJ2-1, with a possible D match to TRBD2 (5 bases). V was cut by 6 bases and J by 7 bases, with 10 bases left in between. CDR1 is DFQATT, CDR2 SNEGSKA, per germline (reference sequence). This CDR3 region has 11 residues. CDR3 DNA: TGCAGTGCCTCCCTAGCAAATGAGCAGTTCTTC. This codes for CSASLANEQFF.

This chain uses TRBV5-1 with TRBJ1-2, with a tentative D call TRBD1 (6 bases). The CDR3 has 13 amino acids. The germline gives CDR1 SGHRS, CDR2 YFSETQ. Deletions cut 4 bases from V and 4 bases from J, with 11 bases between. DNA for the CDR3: TGCGCCAGCAGCCTCAGGGGATCCTATGGCTACACCTTC. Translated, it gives CASSLRGSYGYTF.

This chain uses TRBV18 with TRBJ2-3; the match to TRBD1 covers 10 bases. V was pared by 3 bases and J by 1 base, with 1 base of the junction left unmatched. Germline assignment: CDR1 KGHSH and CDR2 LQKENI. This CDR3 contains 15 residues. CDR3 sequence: CASSPGTGGTDTQYF. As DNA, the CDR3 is TGTGCCAGCTCACCCGGGACAGGGGGCACAGATACGCAGTATTTT.

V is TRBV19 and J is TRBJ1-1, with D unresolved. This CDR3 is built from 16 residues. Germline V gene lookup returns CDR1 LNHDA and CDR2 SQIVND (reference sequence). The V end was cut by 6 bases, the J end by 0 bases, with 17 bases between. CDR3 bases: TGTGCCAGTAGGGGGAGTTGGAGTCAGGTGAACACTGAAGCTTTCTTT. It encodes CASRGSWSQVNTEAFF.

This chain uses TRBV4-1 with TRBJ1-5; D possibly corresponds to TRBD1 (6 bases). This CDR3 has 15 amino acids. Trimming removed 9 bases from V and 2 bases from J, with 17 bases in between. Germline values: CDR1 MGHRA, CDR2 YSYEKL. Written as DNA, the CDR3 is TGCGCCAGTGCCCAGGGGAGTTTGGGCAATCAGCCCCAGCATTTT. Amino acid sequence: CASAQGSLGNQPQHF.

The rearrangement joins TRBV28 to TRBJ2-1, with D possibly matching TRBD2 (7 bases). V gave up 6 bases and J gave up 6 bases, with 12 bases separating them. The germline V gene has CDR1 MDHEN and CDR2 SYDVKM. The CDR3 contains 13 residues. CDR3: CASRAGAVNEQFF. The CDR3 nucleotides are TGTGCCAGCAGGGCGGGGGCAGTCAATGAGCAGTTCTTC.

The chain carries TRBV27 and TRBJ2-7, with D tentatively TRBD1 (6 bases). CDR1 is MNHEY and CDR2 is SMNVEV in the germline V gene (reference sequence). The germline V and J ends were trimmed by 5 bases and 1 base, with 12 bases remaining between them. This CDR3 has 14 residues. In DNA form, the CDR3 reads TGTGCCAGCAGTCCTCACAGGGCTTCCTACGAGCAGTACTTC. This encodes CASSPHRASYEQYF.

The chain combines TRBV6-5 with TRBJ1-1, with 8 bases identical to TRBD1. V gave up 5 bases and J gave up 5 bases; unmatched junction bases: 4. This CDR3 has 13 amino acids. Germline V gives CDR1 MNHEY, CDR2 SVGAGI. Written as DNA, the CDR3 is TGTGCCAGCAGTCAGACAGGGGTGACTGAAGCTTTCTTT. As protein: CASSQTGVTEAFF.

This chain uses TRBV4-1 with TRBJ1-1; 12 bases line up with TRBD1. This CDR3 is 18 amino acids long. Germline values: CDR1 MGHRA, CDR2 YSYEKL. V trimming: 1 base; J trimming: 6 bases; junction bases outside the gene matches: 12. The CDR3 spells CASSQVLVKGQGAPEAFF. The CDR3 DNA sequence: TGCGCCAGCAGCCAAGTTTTGGTAAAGGGACAGGGGGCCCCTGAAGCTTTCTTT.

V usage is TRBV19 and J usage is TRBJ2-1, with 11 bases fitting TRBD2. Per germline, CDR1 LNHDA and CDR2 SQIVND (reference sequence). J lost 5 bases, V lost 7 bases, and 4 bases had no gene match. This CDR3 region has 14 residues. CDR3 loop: CASNSGRADNEQFF. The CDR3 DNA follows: TGTGCCAGTAATAGCGGGAGGGCCGACAATGAGCAGTTCTTC. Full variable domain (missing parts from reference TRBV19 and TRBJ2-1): DGGITQSPKYLFRKEGQNVTLSCEQNLNHDAMYWYRQDPGQGLRLIYYSQIVNDFQKGDIAEGYSVSREKKESFPLTVTSAQKNPTAFYLCASNSGRADNEQFFGPGTRLTVL.

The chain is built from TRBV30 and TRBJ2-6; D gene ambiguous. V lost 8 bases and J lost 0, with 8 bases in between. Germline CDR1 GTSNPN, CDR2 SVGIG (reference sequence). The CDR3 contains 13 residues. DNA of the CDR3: TGTGCCGTTCGTAACTCTGGGGCCAACGTCCTGACTTTC. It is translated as CAVRNSGANVLTF.

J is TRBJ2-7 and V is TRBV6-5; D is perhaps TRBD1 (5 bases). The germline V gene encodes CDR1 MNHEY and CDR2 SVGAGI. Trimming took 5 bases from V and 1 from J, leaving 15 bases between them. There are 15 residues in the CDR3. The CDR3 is CASSIRVQESYEQYF. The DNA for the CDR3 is TGTGCCAGCAGTATCAGGGTCCAGGAATCCTACGAGCAGTACTTC.

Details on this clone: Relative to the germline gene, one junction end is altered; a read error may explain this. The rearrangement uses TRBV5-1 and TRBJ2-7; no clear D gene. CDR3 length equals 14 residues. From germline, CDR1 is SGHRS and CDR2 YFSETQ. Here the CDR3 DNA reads TGCGCCAGCAGCCCCCCTCCGGAGTCCTCCGAGCAGTACTTC. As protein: CASSPPPESSEQYF. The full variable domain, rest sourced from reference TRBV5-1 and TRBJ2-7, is KAGVTQTPRYLIKTRGQQVTLSCSPISGHRSVSWYQQTPGQGLQFLFEYFSETQRNKGNFPGRFSGRQFSNSRSEMNVSTLELGDSALYLCASSPPPESSEQYFGPGTRLTVT.

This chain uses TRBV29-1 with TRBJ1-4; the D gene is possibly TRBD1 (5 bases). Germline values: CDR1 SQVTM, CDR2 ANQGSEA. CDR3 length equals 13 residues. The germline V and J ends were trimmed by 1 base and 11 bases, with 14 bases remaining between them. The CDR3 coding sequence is TGCAGCGTTGAAGTAAAGGGGAATGGGAAACTGTTTTTT. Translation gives CSVEVKGNGKLFF. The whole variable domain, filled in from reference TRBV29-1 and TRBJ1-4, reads SAVISQKPSRDICQRGTSLTIQCQVDSQVTMMFWYRQQPGQSLTLIATANQGSEATYESGFVIDKFPISRPNLTFSTLTVSNMSPEDSSIYLCSVEVKGNGKLFFGSGTQLSVL.

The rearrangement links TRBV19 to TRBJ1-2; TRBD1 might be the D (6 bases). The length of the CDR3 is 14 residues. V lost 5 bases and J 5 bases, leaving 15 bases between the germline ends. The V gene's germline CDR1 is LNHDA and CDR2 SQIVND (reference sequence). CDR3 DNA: TGTGCCAGTAGTCGGCAGGGGAAATGGTATGGCTACACCTTC. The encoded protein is CASSRQGKWYGYTF.

CDR3 DNA: TGTGCCAGTAGGCTCGGACAAGACTCCCTGAACACTGAAGCTTTCTTT. Residues: CASRLGQDSLNTEAFF. This rearrangement joins TRBV19 to TRBJ1-1; TRBD1 is a possible D gene (5 bases). The CDR3 extends over 16 amino acids. CDR1 is LNHDA, CDR2 SQIVND, per germline (reference sequence). Trimming cost V 6 bases and J 0 bases, with 17 bases left between them.

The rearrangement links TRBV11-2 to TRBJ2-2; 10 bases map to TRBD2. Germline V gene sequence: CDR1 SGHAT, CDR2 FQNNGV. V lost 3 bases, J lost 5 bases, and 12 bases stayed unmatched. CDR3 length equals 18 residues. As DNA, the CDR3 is TGTGCCAGCAGCTTGGGGCCCGAGCGGGAGGGAGGAACCGGGGAGCTGTTTTTT. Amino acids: CASSLGPEREGGTGELFF. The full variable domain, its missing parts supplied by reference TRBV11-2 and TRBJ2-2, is EAGVAQSPRYKIIEKRQSVAFWCNPISGHATLYWYQQILGQGPKLLIQFQNNGVVDDSQLPKDRFSAERLKGVDSTLKIQPAKLEDSAVYLCASSLGPEREGGTGELFFGEGSRLTVL.

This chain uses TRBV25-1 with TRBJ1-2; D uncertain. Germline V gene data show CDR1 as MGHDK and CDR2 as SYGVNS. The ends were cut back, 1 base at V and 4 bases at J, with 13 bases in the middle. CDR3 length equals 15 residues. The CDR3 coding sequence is TGTGCCAGCAGTGAATCGAGTGCCTTCGGCTATGGCTACACCTTC. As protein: CASSESSAFGYGYTF.

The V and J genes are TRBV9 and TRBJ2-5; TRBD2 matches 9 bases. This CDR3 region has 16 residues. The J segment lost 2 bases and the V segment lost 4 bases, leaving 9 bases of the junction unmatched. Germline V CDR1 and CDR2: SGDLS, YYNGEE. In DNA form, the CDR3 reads TGTGCCAGCAGCCCTTCCCCGGCGGGGGGGCAAGAGACCCAGTACTTC. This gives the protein CASSPSPAGGQETQYF. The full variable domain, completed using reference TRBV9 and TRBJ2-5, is DSGVTQTPKHLITATGQRVTLRCSPRSGDLSVYWYQQSLDQGLQFLIQYYNGEERAKGNILERFSAQQFPDLHSELNLSSLELGDSALYFCASSPSPAGGQETQYFGPGTRLLVL.

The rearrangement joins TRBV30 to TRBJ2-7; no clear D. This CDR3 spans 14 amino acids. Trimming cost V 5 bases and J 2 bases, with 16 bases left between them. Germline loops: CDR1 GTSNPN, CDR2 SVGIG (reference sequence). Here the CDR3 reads CAWVTKRSAYEQYF. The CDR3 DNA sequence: TGTGCCTGGGTCACTAAAAGGTCCGCCTACGAGCAGTACTTC.

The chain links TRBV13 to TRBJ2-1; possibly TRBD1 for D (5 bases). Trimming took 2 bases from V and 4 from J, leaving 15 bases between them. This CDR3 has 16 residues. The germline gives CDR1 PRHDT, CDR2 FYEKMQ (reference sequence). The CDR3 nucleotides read TGTGCCAGCAGCTTAACCGACGTGACAGAGTACAATGAGCAGTTCTTC. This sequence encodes CASSLTDVTEYNEQFF.

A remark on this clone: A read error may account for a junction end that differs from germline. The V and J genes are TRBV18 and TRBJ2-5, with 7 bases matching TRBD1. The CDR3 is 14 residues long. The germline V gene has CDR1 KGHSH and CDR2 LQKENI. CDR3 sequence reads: CASSPRQGKENQYF. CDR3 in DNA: TGTGCCAGCTCACCAAGACAGGGAAAAGAGAACCAGTACTTC.

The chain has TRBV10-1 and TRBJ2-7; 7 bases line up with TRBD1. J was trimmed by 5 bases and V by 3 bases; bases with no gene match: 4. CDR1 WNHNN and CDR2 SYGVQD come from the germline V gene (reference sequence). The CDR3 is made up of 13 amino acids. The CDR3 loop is CASSDRDRNEQYF. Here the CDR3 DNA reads TGCGCCAGCAGTGACCGGGACAGAAACGAGCAGTACTTC.

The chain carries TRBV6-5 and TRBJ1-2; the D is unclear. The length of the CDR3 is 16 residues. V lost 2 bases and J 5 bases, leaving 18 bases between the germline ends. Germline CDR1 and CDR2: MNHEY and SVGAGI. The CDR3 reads CASSYAPKPSGYGYTF. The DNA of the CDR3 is TGTGCCAGCAGTTACGCCCCGAAACCGTCAGGTTATGGCTACACCTTC.

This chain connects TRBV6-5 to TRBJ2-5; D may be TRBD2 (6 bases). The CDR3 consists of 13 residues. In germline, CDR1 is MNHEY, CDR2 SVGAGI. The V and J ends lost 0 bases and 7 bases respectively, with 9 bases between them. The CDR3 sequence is CASSYSGGWTQYF. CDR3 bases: TGTGCCAGCAGTTACTCGGGGGGATGGACCCAGTACTTC.

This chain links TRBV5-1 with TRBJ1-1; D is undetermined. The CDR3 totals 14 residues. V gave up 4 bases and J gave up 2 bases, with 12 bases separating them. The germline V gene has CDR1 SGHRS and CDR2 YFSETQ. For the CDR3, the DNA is TGCGCCAGCAGCGTCCCCAGTCCCAACACTGAAGCTTTCTTT. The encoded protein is CASSVPSPNTEAFF. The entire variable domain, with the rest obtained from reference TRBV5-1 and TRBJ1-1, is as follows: KAGVTQTPRYLIKTRGQQVTLSCSPISGHRSVSWYQQTPGQGLQFLFEYFSETQRNKGNFPGRFSGRQFSNSRSEMNVSTLELGDSALYLCASSVPSPNTEAFFGQGTRLTVV.